Listed below are T cell receptor beta chains from one sample, sequenced in a study of blood T cells in healthy people across ages. TCRdb called the 5' RACE reads again in MiXCR, with one record for every CDR3 protein. The profile shows around 1,000,000 distinct CDR3 sequences, around 25% of them singletons. These records were also assigned to another study, of T cells of mothers and their children.

The sample consisted of blood. These receptors all stem from a girl between 2 and 10 years old in good health. Both conserved end residues are part of each CDR3. The D gene is left open where the match is weak. Some rows have no size entry. The others give once, few or many, or a class for an expanded clone.

>few|TRBJ1-3|-|TRBV7-4
CASSRSRDYLFISGNTIYF
TGTGCCAGCAGCCGCAGCAGGGACTATCTGTTTATATCTGGAAACACCATATATTTT
>-|TRBJ2-4|-|TRBV7-2
CASSLGFRNLRAPWGIQYF
TGTGCCAGCAGCTTAGGGTTTCGGAATTTGAGGGCCCCATGGGGCATTCAGTACTTC
>-|TRBJ1-2|-|TRBV27
CVSSPGPTNYGYTF
TGTGTCAGCAGTCCCGGGCCTACTAACTATGGCTACACCTTC
>-|TRBJ2-1|-|TRBV6-2/TRBV6-3
CASRRGYNEQFF
TGTGCCAGCAGAAGAGGGTACAATGAGCAGTTCTTC
>few|TRBJ2-1|TRBD1|TRBV4-1
CASSPGQGAGDEQFF
TGCGCCAGCAGCCCCGGACAGGGGGCGGGCGATGAGCAGTTCTTC
>-|TRBJ2-5|-|TRBV20-1
CSARGRDRRETQYF
TGCAGTGCTAGAGGTCGGGACCGGCGGGAGACCCAGTACTTC
>few|TRBJ2-1|TRBD2|TRBV28
CASSTRTSGSSEQFF
TGTGCCAGCAGCACACGGACTAGCGGGAGCTCTGAGCAGTTCTTC
>many|TRBJ2-7|-|TRBV29-1
CSVPGHSAYEQYF
TGCAGCGTACCGGGACACTCTGCCTACGAGCAGTACTTC
>few|TRBJ2-3|-|TRBV5-1
CASSFGNSGSADTQYF
TGCGCCAGCAGCTTTGGTAACTCAGGAAGCGCAGATACGCAGTATTTT
>-|TRBJ1-2|TRBD1|TRBV28
CASRGTGWPYGYTF
TGTGCCAGCAGGGGGACAGGGTGGCCGTATGGCTACACCTTC
>-|TRBJ1-5|-|TRBV10-3
CAISESGLSNQPQHF
TGTGCCATCAGTGAGTCAGGGCTTAGCAATCAGCCCCAGCATTTT
>-|TRBJ2-3|TRBD2|TRBV2
CASREPLAGAADTQYF
TGTGCCAGCAGGGAACCCTTAGCGGGAGCAGCAGATACGCAGTATTTT
>-|TRBJ2-3|-|TRBV6-1
CASSEELRYRDTQYF
TGTGCCAGCAGTGAAGAGTTGCGATATAGAGATACGCAGTATTTT
>-|TRBJ2-2|-|TRBV6-5
CASSYSTSRGNTGELFF
TGTGCCAGCAGTTACTCGACATCCCGAGGGAACACCGGGGAGCTGTTTTTT
>-|TRBJ2-7|TRBD2|TRBV29-1
CSVLGREGTYEQYF
TGCAGCGTTCTAGGGCGGGAGGGGACCTACGAGCAGTACTTC
>-|TRBJ1-2|TRBD1|TRBV7-2
CASSLGTGVRHGYTF
TGTGCCAGCAGCTTAGGTACAGGGGTTCGTCATGGCTACACCTTC
>-|TRBJ2-7|-|TRBV29-1
CSVWTEWGSYEQYF
TGCAGCGTTTGGACAGAGTGGGGCTCCTACGAGCAGTACTTC
>-|TRBJ2-1|-|TRBV19
CASSIVGTEYYNEQFF
TGTGCCAGTAGTATAGTAGGGACCGAATACTACAATGAGCAGTTCTTC
>-|TRBJ2-7|-|TRBV4-1
CASSQAGTSSYEQYF
TGCGCCAGCAGCCAAGCAGGGACAAGCTCCTACGAGCAGTACTTC
>-|TRBJ2-3|-|TRBV18
CASSPSSPGDTQYF
TGTGCCAGCTCACCTTCTAGCCCCGGGGATACGCAGTATTTT
>-|TRBJ2-3|TRBD1|TRBV7-8
CASSLFISPLTGGKDTQYF
TGTGCCAGCAGCTTATTTATCAGTCCACTGACAGGGGGCAAAGATACGCAGTATTTT
>few|TRBJ1-4|TRBD1|TRBV20-1
CSAGQGNEKLFF
TGCAGTGCGGGACAGGGGAATGAAAAACTGTTTTTT
>-|TRBJ2-3|-|TRBV12-3/TRBV12-4
CATTTWGNTDTQYF
TGTGCCACGACAACTTGGGGGAACACAGATACGCAGTATTTT
>few|TRBJ2-7|-|TRBV27
CASSSWVTAQMEVGEQYF
TGTGCCAGCAGTTCTTGGGTTACAGCCCAGATGGAGGTTGGCGAGCAGTACTTC
>few|TRBJ1-6|TRBD1|TRBV28
CASSLPGQGASPLHF
TGTGCCAGCAGTTTACCGGGACAGGGTGCTTCACCCCTCCACTTT
>few|TRBJ1-4|-|TRBV7-9
CASSLDPEKLFF
TGTGCCAGCAGCCTAGACCCGGAAAAACTGTTTTTT
>few|TRBJ2-7|TRBD2|TRBV10-3
CAITSGASYEQYF
TGTGCCATCACTAGCGGGGCCTCCTACGAGCAGTACTTC
>-|TRBJ1-1|-|TRBV5-1
CASSLGSEAEAFF
TGCGCCAGCAGCTTGGGGTCAGAGGCTGAAGCTTTCTTT
>few|TRBJ1-1|-|TRBV9
CASSPPGGKTEAFF
TGTGCCAGCAGCCCCCCGGGCGGGAAGACTGAAGCTTTCTTT
>-|TRBJ1-2|-|TRBV28
CASSLPPGLIGYTF
TGTGCCAGCAGTTTGCCTCCCGGGTTGATTGGCTACACCTTC
>few|TRBJ1-1|TRBD1|TRBV5-1
CASSLEVTGADTEAFF
TGCGCCAGCAGCTTGGAGGTGACAGGGGCGGACACTGAAGCTTTCTTT
>few|TRBJ2-1|-|TRBV5-6
CASSLRPGTPTNEQFF
TGTGCCAGCAGCTTGAGGCCGGGAACCCCTACAAATGAGCAGTTCTTC
>few|TRBJ1-2|-|TRBV12-3/TRBV12-4
CASRATTGSRVTRDGANYGYTF
TGTGCCAGCAGGGCTACAACGGGATCTAGGGTTACCAGAGACGGCGCTAACTATGGCTACACCTTC
>-|TRBJ2-4|-|TRBV20-1
CSARDPIARDIQYF
TGCAGTGCTAGAGATCCAATTGCGAGAGACATTCAGTACTTC
>-|TRBJ2-7|TRBD2|TRBV29-1
CSVALGGGYEQYF
TGCAGCGTTGCCCTGGGGGGGGGGTACGAGCAGTACTTC
>few|TRBJ2-5|TRBD2|TRBV7-2
CASSLRRGKETQYF
TGTGCCAGCAGCTTACGGCGGGGGAAAGAGACCCAGTACTTC
>-|TRBJ1-2|-|TRBV4-3
CASSQALDAGGLYGYTF
TGCGCCAGCAGCCAAGCCCTAGACGCGGGTGGGCTTTATGGCTACACCTTC
>few|TRBJ2-1|TRBD2|TRBV29-1
CSSVGTSGSYEQFF
TGCAGCTCGGTTGGGACTAGCGGGAGCTATGAGCAGTTCTTC
>-|TRBJ2-7|TRBD2|TRBV10-3
CAISESTSGVSYEQYF
TGTGCCATCAGTGAGTCGACTAGCGGGGTCTCCTACGAGCAGTACTTC
>few|TRBJ2-2|-|TRBV29-1
CSVRDLPTGELFF
TGCAGCGTGCGGGACCTACCCACCGGGGAGCTGTTTTTT
>few|TRBJ2-3|TRBD2|TRBV10-2
CASSDYNTALAGIDTQYF
TGCGCCAGCAGTGATTACAATACCGCTCTAGCGGGAATAGATACGCAGTATTTT
>few|TRBJ1-1|-|TRBV11-1
CASSANAPGAFF
TGTGCCAGCAGCGCTAATGCACCAGGAGCTTTCTTT
>-|TRBJ2-7|TRBD1|TRBV7-8
CASSLEWQGVNEQYF
TGTGCCAGCAGCTTAGAGTGGCAGGGGGTGAACGAGCAGTACTTC
>few|TRBJ2-2|-|TRBV5-1
CASSPTGLPSTGELFF
TGCGCCAGCAGCCCTACAGGGCTCCCCAGCACCGGGGAGCTGTTTTTT
>-|TRBJ1-1|-|TRBV4-3
CASSVHARGGTEAFF
TGCGCCAGCAGCGTCCACGCGAGGGGTGGGACTGAAGCTTTCTTT
>-|TRBJ1-1|-|TRBV12-3/TRBV12-4
CASGHGLQAFF
TGTGCCAGCGGCCATGGACTTCAAGCTTTCTTT